Listed below are T cell receptor beta chains from one sample, sequenced in a study of blood T cells in healthy people across ages. TCRdb redid the calling of the 5' RACE reads with MiXCR, one entry per CDR3 protein. The sample lists 1,100,000 or so distinct CDR3 sequences; 35% to 50% were seen once. The sequenced material came from blood. These receptors all come from an older woman in good health. CDR3s include the opening cysteine and the closing phenylalanine or tryptophan. A D gene is named only where the DNA matches it firmly. A clone size is listed for some rows: how often the clone was seen (once, few, many), or a class if it is expanded.

15,-,TRBV6-5,TRBJ2-7,few,TGTGCCAGCAGTTACTCGAGGGACACTTCCTACGAGCAGTACTTC,CASSYSRDTSYEQYF
15,-,TRBV20-1,TRBJ2-3,few,TGCAGTGCTAGATTTGGTGGGTTTGGGACAGATACGCAGTATTTT,CSARFGGFGTDTQYF
15,TRBD2,TRBV5-1,TRBJ2-7,-,TGCGCCAGCAGCTTGGCTAGCGGGTTCTCCTACGAGCAGTACTTC,CASSLASGFSYEQYF
13,-,TRBV18,TRBJ1-2,many,TGTGCCAGCTCAACCGGGACGCTTTATGGCTACACCTTC,CASSTGTLYGYTF
14,-,TRBV21-1,TRBJ2-7,-,TGTGCCAGCAGCAAAAAACTAGCGGGAGACGAGCAGTACTTC,CASSKKLAGDEQYF
14,TRBD2,TRBV28,TRBJ2-7,few,TGTGCCAACCTCGCGGGACGGGAGGAGTACGAGCAGTACTTC,CANLAGREEYEQYF
15,-,TRBV28,TRBJ2-7,-,TGTGCCAGCAGTACCCTACTAGGGATCCCCTACGAGCAGTACTTC,CASSTLLGIPYEQYF
14,-,TRBV6-1,TRBJ2-7,few,TGTGCCAGCAAGGTAGCGGTAAGCTCCTACGAGCAGTACTTC,CASKVAVSSYEQYF
14,TRBD1,TRBV12-3/TRBV12-4,TRBJ2-1,-,TGTGCCAGCAGTTCCGGACAGGAACCCAATGAGCAGTTCTTC,CASSSGQEPNEQFF
14,-,TRBV4-2,TRBJ1-1,-,TGTGCCAGCAGCCAAGAGTTGGGGCTGGGTGAAGCTTTCTTT,CASSQELGLGEAFF
20,TRBD1,TRBV27,TRBJ2-7,few,TGTGCCAGCAGTCTTCTTCGATATGAGGGAACGGGACAGGGGAAACACGAGCAGTACTTC,CASSLLRYEGTGQGKHEQYF
15,TRBD1,TRBV20-1,TRBJ1-5,few,TGCAGTGCTAGGCCCAGGGGGCTGTCGGATCAGCCCCAGCATTTT,CSARPRGLSDQPQHF
13,-,TRBV10-2,TRBJ2-7,few,TGCGCCAGCAGTACCCTCGGGAGTTACGAGCAGTACTTC,CASSTLGSYEQYF
12,-,TRBV7-9,TRBJ1-2,-,TGTGCCAGCAGCTTAGTGGGGGAGGGCTACACCTTC,CASSLVGEGYTF
15,TRBD1,TRBV7-9,TRBJ2-1,-,TGTGTCAGCAGCCCGGGGGACAGGGAAGGGAATGAGCAGTTCTTC,CVSSPGDREGNEQFF
17,TRBD2,TRBV4-2,TRBJ2-7,-,TGTGCCAGCAGCCTTACTCCGGGACTAGCGGTATCCTACGAGCAGTACTTC,CASSLTPGLAVSYEQYF
11,TRBD2,TRBV3-1,TRBJ2-1,-,TGTGCCAGCAGCCAGCGGGGGGGGCAGTTCTTC,CASSQRGGQFF